The present TCR beta chain was sequenced within a study of Tregs in tolerant kidney transplant recipients. Study results and limitations: In tolerant patients, donor-specific Tregs outgrew total Tregs, suggesting antigen-driven expansion.

Produced via immunoSEQ multiplex PCR; TCRdb's table is partial and in-frame only. The sample lists about 100,000 clones, 93% occurring once. As concerns this clone: Its antigen is currently unknown.

Related graft donors supplied nonmyeloablative bone marrow transplants, and mixed chimerism was transient. Unstimulated regulatory T cells (CD4+CD25+CD127-), CD4+CD25- non-regulatory cells, CD4 and CD8 cells were FACS-sorted from thawed PBMCs. The sequenced sample was CD4+ T cells from blood (PBMCs), obtained 12 months after the transplant. The source of this sequence is a human patient who received a combined kidney and bone marrow transplant. Certain T cells may be donor cells from the graft.

CDR3 sequence reads: CASRSPGQGTEQFF. The CDR3 DNA sequence: TGTGCCAGCAGGTCACCGGGACAGGGGACTGAGCAGTTCTTC. The chain links TRBV27 to TRBJ2-1, with TRBD1 identical over 10 bases. The CDR3 has 14 amino acids. Trimming took 6 bases from V and 9 from J; bases not matched to a gene: 8. The V gene's germline CDR1 is MNHEY and CDR2 SMNVEV (reference sequence).